These 10 T cell receptor beta chains were all obtained from the same sample, sequenced in a study of OX40 agonist ivuxolimab in advanced cancers. Measured with immunoSEQ multiplex PCR; TCRdb has only the in-frame clones, and not every one. The sample lists tens of thousands of clones, 81% occurring once. Source: CD4+ or CD8+ T cells sorted from blood, taken in a trial of the OX40 agonist ivuxolimab. The receptors originated from an adult with an advanced solid tumor such as melanoma, head and neck, liver or kidney cancer.

CDR3 amino acids: CASSPLAGGDNEQFF. CDR3 DNA sequence: TGTGCCAGCTCACCCCTAGCGGGGGGGGACAATGAGCAGTTCTTC. This rearrangement joins TRBV18 to TRBJ2-1; 12 nucleotides line up with TRBD2. V trimming: 3 bases; J trimming: 5 bases; junction bases outside the gene matches: 2. The germline V gene encodes CDR1 KGHSH and CDR2 LQKENI. CDR3 size: 15 residues.

V is TRBV4-1 and J is TRBJ2-2, with TRBD1 matching 9 bases. The junction had 3 bases not matched to a gene; V was cut back by 4 bases and J by 6 bases. The CDR3 runs 14 residues. The germline gives CDR1 MGHRA, CDR2 YSYEKL. The CDR3 DNA follows: TGCGCCAGCAGCCGCCGGGACAGGGCCGGGGAGCTGTTTTTT. Its protein is CASSRRDRAGELFF.

J is TRBJ1-1 and V is TRBV19; a possible D gene is TRBD1 (6 bases). V dropped 2 bases and J dropped 1 base, with 14 bases sitting between them. Germline CDR1 reads LNHDA; CDR2 reads SQIVND (reference sequence). This CDR3 has 16 amino acids. CDR3 in DNA: TGTGCCAGTAGTATATTGAAACAGGGCTGGAACACTGAAGCTTTCTTT. Amino acid sequence: CASSILKQGWNTEAFF.

In this sample, this clone turned up many times. This chain connects TRBV18 to TRBJ1-2; the D is unclear. Germline CDR1 is KGHSH and CDR2 is LQKENI. The ends were cut back, 3 bases at V and 8 bases at J, with 13 bases in the middle. This CDR3 comprises 13 residues. CDR3 nucleotides: TGTGCCAGCTCACCTCGGAACCCGTTCGGCTACACCTTC. Translating gives CASSPRNPFGYTF.

V is TRBV25-1 and J is TRBJ1-2, with a weak D call TRBD1 (6 bases). This CDR3 is built from 16 residues. From germline, CDR1 is MGHDK and CDR2 SYGVNS. V was trimmed by 2 bases and J by 2 bases, leaving 15 bases between them. CDR3 in amino acids: CASSEGGNRDNYGYTF. As DNA, the CDR3 is TGTGCCAGCAGTGAAGGGGGAAACAGGGACAACTATGGCTACACCTTC.

The V gene is TRBV4-2, the J gene TRBJ1-4; TRBD1 is a possible D gene (6 bases). The germline V and J ends were trimmed by 0 bases and 6 bases, with 11 bases remaining between them. Germline CDR1 LGHNA, CDR2 YNFKEQ. The CDR3 spans 15 residues. CDR3 sequence reads: CASSQEQGGDEKLFF. The CDR3 coding sequence is TGTGCCAGCAGCCAAGAACAGGGTGGCGATGAAAAACTGTTTTTT.

V is TRBV29-1 and J is TRBJ2-1; 8 nucleotides align to TRBD1. The junction had 12 bases not matched to a gene; V was cut back by 4 bases and J by 4 bases. The CDR3 sequence is 16 residues long. Germline lookup yields CDR1 SQVTM and CDR2 ANQGSEA. The DNA for the CDR3 is TGCAGCGTTGTAGGGACAGGACCGACGAGGTACAATGAGCAGTTCTTC. Its protein product is CSVVGTGPTRYNEQFF.

This chain joins TRBV9 and TRBJ1-3, with D unclear. This CDR3 comprises 13 residues. V lost 3 bases and J 3 bases, leaving 7 bases between the germline ends. The germline CDR1 and CDR2 sequences are SGDLS and YYNGEE. Written as DNA, the CDR3 is TGTGCCAGCAGCGGGACGGTTGGAAACACCATATATTTT. Its protein is CASSGTVGNTIYF.

The rearrangement links TRBV7-3 to TRBJ1-6, with D possibly being TRBD1 (6 bases). V shed 5 bases and J shed 7 bases, with 12 bases lying between them. The germline V gene has CDR1 SGHTA and CDR2 FQGTGA. The CDR3 spans 14 residues. The CDR3 loop is CASSTGTTNSPLHF. The CDR3 DNA sequence: TGTGCCAGCAGCACCGGGACAACCAATTCACCCCTCCACTTT.

This chain's CDR3 is CASSQPGQGREKLFF. DNA of the CDR3: TGCGCCAGCAGCCAACCGGGACAGGGACGTGAAAAACTGTTTTTT. This rearrangement joins TRBV4-1 to TRBJ1-4; 9 bases agree with TRBD1. V lost 2 bases and J lost 7; bases outside the gene matches: 5. Germline lookup yields CDR1 MGHRA and CDR2 YSYEKL. This CDR3 spans 15 amino acids.